The sequence of this T cell receptor beta chain was determined in a study of cytomegalovirus exposure and HLA in healthy donors. PCR amplification relied on 60 Vbeta primers (plus 13 Jbeta primers). The method was immunoSEQ multiplex PCR; TCRdb's version includes in-frame clones alone and lacks a portion of them. This sample's table reports some 70,000 clones. The germline CDR1 and CDR2 sequences are SGDLS and YYNGEE. Trimming stripped 3 bases from V and 6 bases from J, with 18 bases between. CDR3 length: 16 amino acids. General study findings and limits: Most TCRs appeared rarely, but some public TCRs recurred in many donors. Several of the most significant clusters were apparently associated with common viral pathogens in a later analysis. Around 160 TCR beta chains were listed as cytomegalovirus-associated.

A remark on this clone: Its antigen is as yet unknown.

The sequencing input was PBMCs. The sequence was collected from a female donor in good health and CMV-seropositive. The chain uses TRBV9 and TRBJ1-4, with D maybe TRBD1 (5 bases). The CDR3 nucleotides are TGTGCCAGCAGCGCCTATTTCGGGGGAACCGATGAAAAACTGTTTTTT. Its protein product is CASSAYFGGTDEKLFF.